Reported below is one T cell receptor (beta chain). Its target is not known. Genomic DNA came from blood conventional CD4+ T cells gated CD25-low CD127-high. The CDR3 consists of 15 residues. V shed 5 bases and J shed 1 base, with 14 bases lying between them. Germline lookup yields CDR1 SGHAT and CDR2 FQNNGV. This sample is drawn from a study of regulatory and conventional T cells in RAG deficiency. Some clones are missing from TCRdb's copy, which holds only in-frame ones; the method was immunoSEQ multiplex PCR. Here the sample spans under 35,000 clones, around 76% being singletons. Study observations and caveats: Compared with controls, unique Treg TCR beta sequences dropped about 110-fold in Omenn syndrome and CID/AS.

The same data also went into a second study, on regulatory T cells. This second study notes: The PCR used 52 TRBV and 13 TRBJ primers.

The V and J genes are TRBV11-2 and TRBJ1-2; D perhaps matches TRBD1 (6 bases). The sequencing sample was made of CD4+ effector T cells sorted from blood. This receptor was taken from a human donor in good health. The CDR3 protein is CASSIGQNLNYGYTF. The DNA for the CDR3 is TGTGCCAGCAGCATTGGACAGAACCTTAACTATGGCTACACCTTC. The entire variable domain, with the rest obtained from reference TRBV11-2 and TRBJ1-2, is as follows: EAGVAQSPRYKIIEKRQSVAFWCNPISGHATLYWYQQILGQGPKLLIQFQNNGVVDDSQLPKDRFSAERLKGVDSTLKIQPAKLEDSAVYLCASSIGQNLNYGYTFGSGTRLTVV.